The rows below give T cell receptor beta chains drawn from one sample of a study of control samples from healthy donors and cancer patients. Profiling relied on immunoSEQ multiplex PCR, and the TCRdb table lists in-frame clones only, not all of them. In the table there are some 130,000 clones, roughly nine tenths of which are singletons. What was sequenced was blood. Source of these receptors: a young woman in good health. Both conserved end residues are trimmed from each CDR3.

v_call	j_call	cdr3_length	cdr3_aa
TRBV6-2/TRBV6-3	TRBJ1-5	14	ASSYRQGRNNQPQH
TRBV7-2	TRBJ2-3	12	ASSLGLGTDTQY
TRBV5-5	TRBJ1-1	12	ASSLYGANTEAF
TRBV6-5	TRBJ1-2	11	ASSPWTDYGYT
TRBV19	TRBJ2-5	11	ASNGGPWETQY
TRBV2	TRBJ2-3	15	ASRPGLATLLGDTQY
TRBV30	TRBJ1-2	7	AWTEGYT
TRBV12-3/TRBV12-4	TRBJ1-1	10	ASSPNNRAAF
TRBV6-1	TRBJ1-2	14	ASSEWGGANMYGYT
TRBV6-4	TRBJ2-1	13	ASSEEGGTSNEQF
TRBV12-2	TRBJ1-1	11	ASRLGRTGAAF
TRBV27	TRBJ2-5	13	ASSLNRNQQQTQY
TRBV7-6	TRBJ1-4	13	ASSPTGTGDEKLF
TRBV6-6	TRBJ1-4	10	ACAGGEEKLF
TRBV7-6	TRBJ2-5	12	ASSLTGIQETQY
TRBV12-5	TRBJ1-1	11	ASGLAPGGEAF
TRBV5-8	TRBJ1-4	12	ASSLGRSNEKLF
TRBV6-1	TRBJ1-5	12	ASSESGGNQPQH
TRBV5-4	TRBJ1-1	10	ASSLGGPEAF
TRBV19	TRBJ2-3	15	ASSIGTAVLGTDTQY
TRBV6-1	TRBJ1-6	14	ASSGVTGIYNSPLH
TRBV10-3	TRBJ1-1	12	AISAGRSDTEAF
TRBV19	TRBJ1-4	12	ASSTPTGDEKLF
TRBV29-1	TRBJ2-3	9	SVVNADTQY
TRBV4-2	TRBJ2-1	13	ASTPPSGSVNEQF
TRBV10-3	TRBJ1-5	15	AISESRDSYSNQPQH
TRBV29-1	TRBJ2-7	10	SVVEGAYEQY
TRBV29-1	TRBJ1-4	13	SVALGQGVGEKLF
TRBV9	TRBJ2-5	14	ASSPVVAGESETQY
TRBV4-1	TRBJ2-5	14	ASSHVPGQGAETQY
TRBV3-1/TRBV3-2	TRBJ1-4	11	ASSPDTGEKLF
TRBV5-4	TRBJ2-1	13	ASRYGTSTAGEQF
TRBV6-5	TRBJ2-1	11	AGNSGGDNEQF
TRBV18	TRBJ1-3	12	ASSLGGSGNTIY
TRBV30	TRBJ2-7	13	AWGSHGRGFNEQY
TRBV9	TRBJ1-2	11	ASSVVYGYGYT
TRBV5-6	TRBJ1-5	13	ASSTQGGRNQPQH
TRBV7-3	TRBJ2-7	12	ASSLGLAPYEQY
TRBV6-5	TRBJ1-3	11	ASSYSPGDTIY
TRBV25-1	TRBJ2-2	16	ASIAPTSGRSNTGELF
TRBV3-1/TRBV3-2	TRBJ2-1	12	ASSQGSLAVEQF
TRBV30	TRBJ1-5	13	AWSPGMRGNQPQH
TRBV24-1	TRBJ2-2	12	ATAPTANTGELF
TRBV18	TRBJ2-5	12	ASSPWDSQETQY
TRBV7-3	TRBJ1-1	11	ASRNTGSTEAF
TRBV10-1	TRBJ2-3	12	ASSADGRTDTQY
TRBV14	TRBJ2-3	14	ASSQRQGAFGDTQY